Following are 15 T cell receptor beta chains from one sample sequenced in a study of cytotoxic CD8 clonotypes in ibrutinib-treated CLL. Here immunoSEQ multiplex PCR was the method, and the copy in TCRdb shows in-frame clones only, minus some. The sample lists tens of thousands of clones; less than 75% were seen once. The material was PBMCs, obtained after 12 months of ibrutinib treatment. The receptors were gathered from a human donor with chronic lymphocytic leukemia.

The V call is TRBV14, the J call TRBJ2-1; TRBD2 matches at 9 bases. The ends lost 4 bases at V and 6 bases at J; junction bases unmatched: 7. The germline gives CDR1 SGHDN, CDR2 FVKESK. The CDR3 runs 15 residues. The CDR3 sequence is CASSLLGGRGNEQFF. CDR3 nucleotide sequence: TGTGCCAGCAGCCTCCTGGGCGGGAGGGGCAATGAGCAGTTCTTC.

This rearrangement joins TRBV4-2 to TRBJ2-7, with D unresolved. Germline CDR1 is LGHNA and CDR2 is YNFKEQ. This CDR3 is 15 amino acids long. Trimming took off 0 bases at V and 4 bases at J, with 13 bases between the two ends. The CDR3 here is CASSQDRGLGYEQYF. DNA of the CDR3: TGTGCCAGCAGCCAAGATCGTGGGCTCGGTTACGAGCAGTACTTC.

The chain employs TRBV4-3 and TRBJ1-1; 8 nucleotides match TRBD1. The length of the CDR3 is 15 residues. With 5 bases clipped from V and 10 bases from J, the junction kept 15 bases outside the gene matches. Germline CDR1 and CDR2: LGHNA and YSLEER. CDR3 amino acids: CASSGVLRQGSPAFF. CDR3 nucleotides: TGCGCCAGCAGCGGGGTTTTACGACAGGGGTCGCCAGCTTTCTTT.

V usage is TRBV27 and J usage is TRBJ2-7; D is ambiguous. CDR1 is MNHEY, CDR2 SMNVEV, per germline (reference sequence). The CDR3 is 9 residues long. V lost 6 bases to trimming and J lost 7 bases, with 4 bases between them. The CDR3 region is CASRWEQYF. CDR3 nucleotide sequence: TGTGCCAGCAGGTGGGAGCAGTACTTC.

The V and J genes are TRBV5-1 and TRBJ1-1; D remains unclear. V was trimmed by 2 bases and J by 1 base, leaving 6 bases between them. The CDR3 contains 13 residues. CDR1 SGHRS and CDR2 YFSETQ come from the germline V gene. The CDR3, as DNA: TGCGCCAGCAGCTTACGGTGGAACACTGAAGCTTTCTTT. It is translated as CASSLRWNTEAFF.

The chain uses TRBV29-1 and TRBJ2-5, with 7 positions matching TRBD1. The CDR3 is 13 residues long. Trimming took 6 bases from V and 5 from J; bases not matched to a gene: 9. Germline-derived CDR1 and CDR2 are SQVTM and ANQGSEA. The CDR3 spells CSVKNRGVETQYF. CDR3 in DNA: TGCAGCGTCAAAAACAGGGGTGTGGAGACCCAGTACTTC.

The genes are TRBV10-3 and TRBJ1-5, with D hard to call. Germline V lookup: CDR1 ENHRY, CDR2 SYGVKD. This CDR3 contains 16 residues. Deletions cut 3 bases from V and 2 bases from J, with 14 bases between. CDR3 sequence (DNA): TGTGCCATCAGTGATCAACTTGGAGGTGGCAATCAGCCCCAGCATTTT. Translated, it gives CAISDQLGGGNQPQHF.

Only one count was recorded for this clone. V gene TRBV7-8 combines with J gene TRBJ2-1; 11 bases fit TRBD2. Germline V gives CDR1 SGHVS, CDR2 FQNEAQ. The CDR3 has 15 amino acids. Trimming removed 1 base from V and 6 bases from J; junction bases left unmatched: 2. The DNA of the CDR3 is TGTGCCAGCAGCTTAGGTACTAGCGGGGGCAATGAGCAGTTCTTC. It yields the protein CASSLGTSGGNEQFF.

This rearrangement joins TRBV14 to TRBJ2-2; D remains unclear. This CDR3 region has 13 residues. With 0 bases removed from V and 8 bases from J, the gap between germline ends came to 7 bases. Germline-derived CDR1 and CDR2 are SGHDN and FVKESK. CDR3 in DNA: TGTGCCAGCAGCCAAGATCTGCGGGGGGAGCTGTTTTTT. Protein: CASSQDLRGELFF. The full variable domain, with the rest looked up from reference TRBV14 and TRBJ2-2, is EAGVTQFPSHSVIEKGQTVTLRCDPISGHDNLYWYRRVMGKEIKFLLHFVKESKQDESGMPNNRFLAERTGGTYSTLKVQPAELEDSGVYFCASSQDLRGELFFGEGSRLTVL.

The chain joins TRBV7-9 to TRBJ2-7; D remains unclear. Trimming shortened V by 7 bases and J by 3 bases, and 16 bases separated the two germline ends. The germline gives CDR1 SEHNR, CDR2 FQNEAQ (reference sequence). The CDR3 has 14 residues. CDR3 nucleotide sequence: TGTGCCAGCACCATTGGAACGTACAACTACGAGCAGTACTTC. Its protein is CASTIGTYNYEQYF.

The chain couples TRBV9 to TRBJ1-2; D gene ambiguous. Germline assignment: CDR1 SGDLS and CDR2 YYNGEE. The CDR3 totals 15 residues. With 0 bases removed from V and 3 bases from J, the gap between germline ends came to 12 bases. CDR3 sequence: CASSVDVGRDYGYTF. In DNA form, the CDR3 reads TGTGCCAGCAGCGTAGATGTAGGGCGGGACTATGGCTACACCTTC.

This clone was detected once. V gene TRBV5-4 combines with J gene TRBJ2-3; tentatively, D is TRBD2 (6 bases). The V gene lost 0 bases and the J gene lost 0 bases, with 11 bases spanning the gap. CDR1 SGHNT and CDR2 YYREEE come from the germline V gene (reference sequence). This CDR3 contains 16 residues. DNA for the CDR3: TGTGCCAGCAGCTTGGGGGCGGGAACGAGCACAGATACGCAGTATTTT. It codes for CASSLGAGTSTDTQYF.

The chain is built from TRBV4-1 and TRBJ2-1, with 10 bases aligning to TRBD1. V shed 1 base, J shed 1 base, and the junction held 1 base outside the gene matches. Looked up from germline, CDR1 is MGHRA and CDR2 is YSYEKL. CDR3 size: 16 residues. CDR3 nucleotides: TGCGCCAGCAGCCAAGGGACAGGGGGTTCCTACAATGAGCAGTTCTTC. Its translation is CASSQGTGGSYNEQFF.

A single count supports this clone. The chain's CDR3 is CASTRSSLSRTGYEQYF. The CDR3 DNA follows: TGTGCCAGCACCCGTAGTAGCCTAAGTAGGACTGGGTACGAGCAGTACTTC. This sequence joins TRBV28 and TRBJ2-7; weak D call: TRBD2 (5 bases). This CDR3 region has 17 residues. Germline V gene sequence: CDR1 MDHEN, CDR2 SYDVKM. Trimming took off 7 bases at V and 4 bases at J, with 26 bases between the two ends.

This clone was counted many times. J is TRBJ2-7 and V is TRBV9, with 8 nucleotides matching TRBD2. Germline values: CDR1 SGDLS, CDR2 YYNGEE. The CDR3 spans 15 residues. With V trimmed by 0 bases and J by 7 bases, 9 bases remained unmatched. The DNA for the CDR3 is TGTGCCAGCAGCGTAGGGGGCGGGAGGTCGCAGGAGCAGTACTTC. Amino acid sequence: CASSVGGGRSQEQYF.